This TCR beta chain came from a study of metastatic and nonmetastatic thyroid tumors. Study information: It was across blood and tumor or nodule tissue from malignant and benign thyroid patients that repertoires were compared. Study observations and caveats: For both blood and tumor, malignant thyroid tumors reportedly showed significantly higher TCR beta diversity than benign nodules did.

Among the patients, none had received any treatment before thyroid surgery. In the original processing: The authors used CDR3 differences across clinicopathological groups to build a distant-metastasis classifier for papillary thyroid cancer. TCRdb re-called the PCR reads with MiXCR. TCRdb's processing, not the authors', yielded these V and J calls. The sample lists tens of thousands of clones; 15% were seen once. This clone showed up many times. The target antigen is unknown. V shed 1 base and J shed 1 base, with 7 bases lying between them. CDR1 is SGHDN, CDR2 FVKESK, per germline. The CDR3 length is 14 residues.

The specimen was blood. The chain has TRBV14 and TRBJ1-1; D is unclear. The receptor comes from a female donor with papillary thyroid cancer or a benign thyroid nodule (not recorded which). Some clones in this sample may be carry-over from other donors' samples. CDR3 coding DNA: TGTGCCAGCAGCCAAGTCGGCAGGAACACTGAAGCTTTCTTT. Its protein product is CASSQVGRNTEAFF.